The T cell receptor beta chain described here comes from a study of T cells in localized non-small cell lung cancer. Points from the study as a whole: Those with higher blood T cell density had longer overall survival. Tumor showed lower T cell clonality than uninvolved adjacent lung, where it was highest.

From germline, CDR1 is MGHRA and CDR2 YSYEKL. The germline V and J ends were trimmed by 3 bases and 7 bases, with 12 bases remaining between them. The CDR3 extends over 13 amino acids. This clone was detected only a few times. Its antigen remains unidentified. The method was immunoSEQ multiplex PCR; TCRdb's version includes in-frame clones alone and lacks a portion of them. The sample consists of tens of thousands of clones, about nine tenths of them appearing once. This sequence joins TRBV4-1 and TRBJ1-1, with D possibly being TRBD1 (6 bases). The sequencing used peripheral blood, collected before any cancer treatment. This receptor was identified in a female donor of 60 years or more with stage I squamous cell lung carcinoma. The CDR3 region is CASSQWGQLEAFF. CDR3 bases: TGCGCCAGCAGCCAGTGGGGACAACTTGAAGCTTTCTTT.